This TCR beta chain was identified in a study of blood T cell repertoires in COVID-19 (TCRdb year 2020). Looking at the study overall: Samples covering the acute and convalescent phases of COVID-19 were provided by collaborators in the United States, Italy and Spain. The material from the prospective study consisted of cDNA or gDNA derived from T cells, B-cell-depleted T cells, or PBMCs. Subjects who had been exposed to COVID-19, were actively infected with it, or had recovered from it provided the deeply sampled blood TCRbeta repertoires that made up the dataset. The repertoires were released in a freely available public database meant as a resource for research on the immune response to SARS-CoV-2. The samples were drawn from the first 160 participants of the ongoing ImmuneRACE study and from roughly 1,300 subjects provided by 6 global collaborators. A de-identified subject ID, COVID-19 status, age in years and sex were almost always included in the sample metadata. Where available, HLA class I and class II types were taken from metadata supplied by the sample provider and were not determined by assay-based typing. The full study reports these points: How much clinical and demographic metadata was included differed by source and by participant, and the metadata was provided uncurated.

The collaborating institutions used their own protocols to collect whole blood in K2EDTA tubes. For TCRbeta analysis, collaborator samples were shipped as frozen whole blood, as isolated PBMCs, or as DNA extracted from either sample type. Points on this clone: This clone's antigen is unknown. No base quality information exists; no much larger clone differs at one position.

TCRbeta CDR3 regions were amplified from genomic DNA by means of the immunoSEQ Assay, a bias-controlled multiplex PCR. Per the original workflow: Nucleated cell counts per sample were estimated from amplification of reference gene primers within the assay. To quantify the absolute abundance of each unique TCRbeta CDR3 rearrangement, sequence reads were collapsed and filtered. For each sample, productive Simpson clonality was calculated as the square root of Simpson's diversity index over productive rearrangements. What TCRdb holds here is the immuneACCESS table cut down to in-frame rearrangements. Part of the clones is not present; checked against another copy, under half of the missing clones reflect an unresolved V gene, and the others are unexplained. Clonal size and the V and J genes are those of that table, whereas D and trimming came from the DNA. The sample contains tens of thousands of clones, about 87% of them found a single time. The top ten constitute 7% to 9% of the sample.

For CDR1 and CDR2, the germline V gene lists MGHRA and YSYEKL. V is cut back by 3 bases and J by 2 bases, with 6 bases in the junction unmatched. Spanning cysteine to phenylalanine, the CDR3 consists of 15 amino acids. The retained sequence is limited to the CDR3, 45 bases, with the frame set at the first base. The rearranged chain carries TRBV4-1 and TRBJ2-7, and 8 bases in between align with TRBD1. The TCR was taken from a human donor with acute or convalescent COVID-19. The donor label of this sample is uncertain. Sample: peripheral blood. The DNA sequence is given as TGCGCCAGCAGCCAGGAACAGGGGGATACCTACGAGCAGTACTTC. It is translated as CASSQEQGDTYEQYF.